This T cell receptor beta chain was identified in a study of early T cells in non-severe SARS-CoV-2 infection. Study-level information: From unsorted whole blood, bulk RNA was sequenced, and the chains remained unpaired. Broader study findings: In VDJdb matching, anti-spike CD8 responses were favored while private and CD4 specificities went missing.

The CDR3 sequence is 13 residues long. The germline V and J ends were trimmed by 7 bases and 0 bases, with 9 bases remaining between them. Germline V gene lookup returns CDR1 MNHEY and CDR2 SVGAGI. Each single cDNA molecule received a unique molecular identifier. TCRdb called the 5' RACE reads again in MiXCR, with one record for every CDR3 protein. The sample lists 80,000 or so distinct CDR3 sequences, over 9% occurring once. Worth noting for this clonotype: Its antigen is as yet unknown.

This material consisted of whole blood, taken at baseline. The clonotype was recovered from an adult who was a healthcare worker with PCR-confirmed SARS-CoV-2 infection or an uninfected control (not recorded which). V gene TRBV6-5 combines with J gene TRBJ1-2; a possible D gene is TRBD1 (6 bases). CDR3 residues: CASTGATNYGYTF. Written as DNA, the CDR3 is TGTGCCAGCACGGGGGCTACTAACTATGGCTACACCTTC.